This entry lists 22 T cell receptor beta chains sequenced from one sample in a study of shared clonotypes between healthy human individuals. Produced via immunoSEQ multiplex PCR; TCRdb's table is partial and in-frame only. This sample has some 2.1 million clones, with roughly 95% found just once. Naivety among CD8 cells was defined by CD45RO negativity and positive CCR7 selection, thereby excluding terminally differentiated effector memory CD45RA+ cells. The sequenced material came from naive CD8+ T cells from PBMCs. The receptor source for this set is a man between 18 and 29 years old in good health. Some clones in this sample may be carry-over from other donors' samples.

This clone was seen just once. The V call is TRBV29-1, the J call TRBJ1-5; TRBD1 matches 7 bases. The CDR3 is 13 amino acids. V lost 2 bases to trimming and J lost 4 bases; unmatched junction nucleotides: 2. Germline CDR1 reads SQVTM; CDR2 reads ANQGSEA. The chain's CDR3 is CSVETGANQPQHF. CDR3 nucleotides: TGCAGCGTTGAAACAGGGGCAAATCAGCCCCAGCATTTT.

This sequence joins TRBV7-8 and TRBJ1-2; 7 nucleotides agree with TRBD1. The germline V gene encodes CDR1 SGHVS and CDR2 FQNEAQ. The CDR3 consists of 15 residues. The junction had 15 bases not matched to a gene; V was cut back by 5 bases and J by 9 bases. CDR3 residues: CASSPTTGRDGRYTF. CDR3 DNA sequence: TGTGCCAGCAGCCCGACGACAGGGAGGGACGGGCGCTACACCTTC.

This chain uses TRBV19 with TRBJ2-1, with TRBD1 as a possible D gene (5 bases). Trimming took off 3 bases at V and 1 base at J, with 10 bases between the two ends. CDR1 and CDR2 (germline): LNHDA, SQIVND (reference sequence). CDR3 length: 15 amino acids. This chain's CDR3 is CASSMLGASYNEQFF. CDR3 nucleotides: TGTGCCAGTAGTATGTTAGGGGCTTCCTACAATGAGCAGTTCTTC.

This clone appeared a single time. This chain connects TRBV5-8 to TRBJ1-3; the D is unclear. Germline values: CDR1 SGHTS, CDR2 YDEGEE. V shed 7 bases and J shed 3 bases, with 11 bases lying between them. CDR3 size: 13 residues. This chain's CDR3 is CASLRGFGNTIYF. The CDR3, as DNA: TGTGCCAGCCTCCGAGGCTTTGGAAACACCATATATTTT.

The table lists this clone with a count of one. The V gene is TRBV7-8, the J gene TRBJ1-3, with 7 bases fitting TRBD1. J was trimmed by 3 bases and V by 4 bases; bases with no gene match: 9. Germline loops: CDR1 SGHVS, CDR2 FQNEAQ. This CDR3 comprises 16 residues. The CDR3 sequence: CASSSTGIYYGNTIYF. For the CDR3, the DNA is TGTGCCAGCAGCTCGACAGGGATTTATTATGGAAACACCATATATTTT.

This chain connects TRBV7-9 to TRBJ2-5; 7 bases match TRBD2. V shed 5 bases and J 1 base; nucleotides not matched to a gene: 10. Germline-derived CDR1 and CDR2 are SEHNR and FQNEAQ (reference sequence). CDR3 length equals 16 residues. For the CDR3, the DNA is TGTGCCAGCAGCCCCTTGGAAACGGGAGGCCAAGAGACCCAGTACTTC. Translating it yields CASSPLETGGQETQYF.

The V call is TRBV4-1, the J call TRBJ1-2, with a weak D call TRBD1 (6 bases). Per the germline V gene, CDR1 is MGHRA and CDR2 is YSYEKL. The CDR3 consists of 15 residues. V dropped 4 bases and J dropped 4 bases, with 16 bases sitting between them. This CDR3 is CASSPVGGHGYGYTF. CDR3 sequence (DNA): TGCGCCAGCAGCCCCGTAGGGGGGCATGGCTATGGCTACACCTTC.

The chain employs TRBV5-6 and TRBJ2-7, with D unclear. The CDR3 is made up of 14 amino acids. Deletions cut 0 bases from V and 1 base from J, with 8 bases between. CDR1 SGHDT and CDR2 YYEEEE come from the germline V gene. The DNA for the CDR3 is TGTGCCAGCAGCTTGGCCTCGCGGTCCTACGAGCAGTACTTC. Its translation is CASSLASRSYEQYF.

The chain carries TRBV5-1 and TRBJ2-3; tentative D call: TRBD2 (5 bases). V was trimmed by 4 bases and J by 8 bases, leaving 14 bases between them. Germline CDR1 is SGHRS and CDR2 is YFSETQ. The CDR3 has 13 amino acids. CDR3 coding DNA: TGCGCCAGCAGCCCCCGGCTAGCACCTACGCAGTATTTT. This codes for CASSPRLAPTQYF.

V and J are TRBV5-4 and TRBJ1-1, with 8 bases that match TRBD1. The CDR3 has 15 residues. V lost 4 bases, J lost 0 bases, and 5 bases stayed unmatched. Germline-derived CDR1 and CDR2 are SGHNT and YYREEE (reference sequence). For the CDR3, the DNA is TGTGCCAGCAGCCAAGGACAGGGATTGAACACTGAAGCTTTCTTT. Its protein product is CASSQGQGLNTEAFF.

The chain employs TRBV29-1 and TRBJ2-7; D is unclear. V was cut by 7 bases and J by 2 bases, with 9 bases left in between. The CDR3 loop spans 11 amino acids. CDR1 and CDR2 (germline): SQVTM, ANQGSEA. CDR3 bases: TGCAGCGCCTCGGCCCCCTACGAGCAGTACTTC. Its translation: CSASAPYEQYF.

The V and J genes are TRBV4-3 and TRBJ1-1, with D possibly matching TRBD1 (5 bases). The V and J ends lost 0 bases and 3 bases respectively, with 14 bases between them. The CDR3 sequence is 16 residues long. CDR1 is LGHNA and CDR2 is YSLEER in the germline V gene. CDR3 nucleotides: TGCGCCAGCAGCCAAGATCCTGACAGAATATACACTGAAGCTTTCTTT. Residues: CASSQDPDRIYTEAFF.

The CDR3 DNA reads TGTGCCAGCAGCCTGGGGACAGGGGGCCCCGGGGAGCTGTTTTTT. Its protein is CASSLGTGGPGELFF. The J gene is TRBJ2-2, the V gene TRBV25-1; 12 bases agree with TRBD1. The CDR3 loop spans 15 amino acids. The V segment lost 6 bases and the J segment 6 bases; nucleotides outside the gene matches: 5. Germline V gene sequence: CDR1 MGHDK, CDR2 SYGVNS.

On this clone: Other DNA variants within this sample encode the same CDR3. The J gene is TRBJ2-7, the V gene TRBV7-8; no clear D gene. CDR3 length: 12 amino acids. Trimming pared 4 bases from V and 4 bases from J, leaving 8 bases between. The germline V gene has CDR1 SGHVS and CDR2 FQNEAQ. The chain's CDR3 is CASSSSSYEQYF. Here the CDR3 DNA reads TGTGCCAGCAGCTCTTCATCTTACGAGCAGTACTTC.

V is TRBV2 and J is TRBJ2-1, with D tentatively TRBD2 (5 bases). The CDR3 has 12 residues. V dropped 10 bases and J dropped 8 bases, with 15 bases sitting between them. Per the germline V gene, CDR1 is SNHLY and CDR2 is FYNNEI. CDR3 region: CATRGVRDEQFF. The CDR3 nucleotides are TGTGCCACCCGGGGAGTACGGGATGAGCAGTTCTTC.

This clone was seen only once. The chain employs TRBV4-3 and TRBJ2-5; TRBD2 might be the D (5 bases). CDR1 is LGHNA and CDR2 is YSLEER in the germline V gene. This CDR3 spans 15 amino acids. The V gene lost 1 base and the J gene lost 6 bases, with 15 bases spanning the gap. In DNA form, the CDR3 reads TGCGCCAGCAGCCAAGTAACGGAGGCCGGGAAGACCCAGTACTTC. This gives the protein CASSQVTEAGKTQYF.

This chain joins TRBV5-1 and TRBJ2-7; D is undetermined. This CDR3 region has 14 residues. V was clipped by 0 bases and J by 4 bases, with 11 bases between them. Germline CDR1 is SGHRS and CDR2 is YFSETQ. The CDR3 bases are TGCGCCAGCAGCTTGGCGGAATCACGATACGAGCAGTACTTC. Protein: CASSLAESRYEQYF.

V is TRBV5-1 and J is TRBJ1-1, with D maybe TRBD1 (5 bases). Between the trimmed V and J ends, which lost 4 bases and 3 bases, there was a span of 13 bases. CDR1 and CDR2 from the germline V gene are SGHRS and YFSETQ. This CDR3 has 14 residues. The CDR3 reads CASSPPQGYTEAFF. The CDR3, as DNA: TGCGCCAGCAGCCCCCCTCAGGGTTACACTGAAGCTTTCTTT.

The chain recombines TRBV11-2 with TRBJ2-3, with D unresolved. The germline V gene encodes CDR1 SGHAT and CDR2 FQNNGV. Between the trimmed V and J ends, which lost 0 bases and 0 bases, there was a span of 13 bases. The CDR3 is made up of 17 amino acids. The CDR3 loop reads CASSLDRRLPSTDTQYF. Here the CDR3 DNA reads TGTGCCAGCAGCTTAGATCGGCGGCTCCCAAGCACAGATACGCAGTATTTT.

This chain connects TRBV7-6 to TRBJ2-2, with D tentatively TRBD1 (5 bases). V was shortened by 6 bases and J by 7 bases, with 12 bases between the two germline ends. The CDR3 covers 13 residues. CDR1 and CDR2 (germline): SGHVS, FNYEAQ. CDR3 region: CASSYQGHGELFF. In DNA, the CDR3 is TGTGCCAGCAGTTATCAGGGCCACGGGGAGCTGTTTTTT.

This sequence joins TRBV6-6 and TRBJ2-1, with TRBD2 matching over 8 bases. The CDR3 covers 16 residues. Germline V gene sequence: CDR1 MNHNY, CDR2 SVGAGI (reference sequence). The V segment lost 0 bases and the J segment 2 bases; nucleotides outside the gene matches: 3. The CDR3 DNA sequence: TGTGCCAGCAGTTACTCCGGGACTAGAACCTACAATGAGCAGTTCTTC. It is translated as CASSYSGTRTYNEQFF.

Note on this clone: Other nucleotide sequences in the sample specify the same CDR3. This chain links TRBV5-1 with TRBJ1-1, with no clear D. This CDR3 has 11 amino acids. The germline V and J ends were trimmed by 1 base and 7 bases, with 5 bases remaining between them. Looked up from germline, CDR1 is SGHRS and CDR2 is YFSETQ. The CDR3 nucleotides read TGCGCCAGCAGCTTGACGGGTGAAGCTTTCTTT. Translated, it gives CASSLTGEAFF.